The clone carrying this T cell receptor (beta chain) was picked up a small number of times. Its target is not known. Each CDR3 protein gets one entry after TCRdb re-called the RT-PCR reads with MiXCR. In the table there are 400,000 to 650,000 distinct CDR3 sequences, roughly 7.9% of which are singletons. This entry comes from a study of response to subunit inactivated influenza vaccine. Points from the study as a whole: The authors suggested that few new T cells are recruited per seasonal influenza vaccination.

Trimming cost V 4 bases and J 7 bases; bases outside gene matches: 9. Per germline, CDR1 DFQATT and CDR2 SNEGSKA (reference sequence). The CDR3 covers 14 residues. The genes are TRBV20-1 and TRBJ2-1; TRBD2 matches 8 bases. Source: PBMCs from blood, taken around 25 months after vaccination. The source of this sequence is a man between 50 and 69 years old who received an inactivated influenza vaccine. Here the CDR3 reads CSATNRAGENEQFF. Written as DNA, the CDR3 is TGCAGTGCTACTAATCGAGCGGGAGAGAATGAGCAGTTCTTC.